The 23 T cell receptor beta chains listed next were all sequenced from one sample in a study of OX40 agonist ivuxolimab in advanced cancers. Sequenced by immunoSEQ multiplex PCR; TCRdb stores in-frame clones only, minus some. This sample has some 46,000 clones; around 94% occur once, and the top ten carry roughly 9.6%. Specimen: CD4+ or CD8+ T cells sorted from blood, collected in a trial of the OX40 agonist ivuxolimab. The receptors shown here come from an adult with an advanced solid tumor such as melanoma, head and neck, liver or kidney cancer.

The chain employs TRBV9 and TRBJ2-3; D is perhaps TRBD1 or TRBD2 (5 bases each). The V gene lost 2 bases and the J gene lost 4 bases, with 11 bases spanning the gap. Germline CDR1 reads SGDLS; CDR2 reads YYNGEE. The CDR3 contains 14 residues. CDR3 residues: CASSVARGPDTQYF. The CDR3, as DNA: TGTGCCAGCAGCGTGGCTCGGGGCCCAGATACGCAGTATTTT.

This chain's CDR3 is CASSDSKEAGSAYEQYF. CDR3 DNA: TGTGCCAGCAGTGACTCAAAGGAGGCAGGGTCAGCCTACGAGCAGTACTTC. The V call is TRBV6-4, the J call TRBJ2-7; either TRBD1 or TRBD2 may supply D (5 bases each). Trimming shortened V by 0 bases and J by 2 bases, and 17 bases separated the two germline ends. The CDR3 extends over 17 amino acids. Germline V gives CDR1 MRHNA, CDR2 SNTAGT.

This clone was detected once. The chain couples TRBV5-1 to TRBJ1-1; D remains unclear. The V and J ends lost 2 bases and 6 bases respectively, with 5 bases between them. CDR1 SGHRS and CDR2 YFSETQ come from the germline V gene. This CDR3 has 11 amino acids. The CDR3 DNA sequence: TGCGCCAGCAGCTTCGGGCCTGAAGCTTTCTTT. Its translation is CASSFGPEAFF.

The chain couples TRBV7-9 to TRBJ2-2, with D possibly TRBD2 on 6 matching bases. The CDR3 extends over 17 amino acids. V lost 1 base and J 6 bases, leaving 18 bases between the germline ends. Germline V gives CDR1 SEHNR, CDR2 FQNEAQ (reference sequence). The DNA of the CDR3 is TGTGCCAGCAGCTTAGGGGGTAGCGGTGAATCATCCGGGGAGCTGTTTTTT. Translated: CASSLGGSGESSGELFF.

This clone has just a few counts. V and J are TRBV4-2 and TRBJ2-7; 10 bases line up with TRBD2. The V and J ends lost 5 bases and 6 bases, in that order; junction bases with no gene match: 4. CDR3 length: 13 amino acids. CDR1 LGHNA and CDR2 YNFKEQ come from the germline V gene. Here the CDR3 reads CASSSGLAVEQYF. CDR3 coding DNA: TGTGCCAGCAGCTCCGGACTAGCGGTCGAGCAGTACTTC.

J is TRBJ2-3 and V is TRBV15; TRBD1 matches at 7 bases. The J segment lost 3 bases and the V segment lost 2 bases, leaving 5 bases of the junction unmatched. Germline assignment: CDR1 LNHNV and CDR2 YYDKDF (reference sequence). The CDR3 spans 15 residues. The DNA of the CDR3 is TGTGCCACCAGCAGATTAGACAGGGAGACAGATACGCAGTATTTT. This gives the protein CATSRLDRETDTQYF.

This chain links TRBV4-3 with TRBJ2-2, with 7 bases matching TRBD2. J was trimmed by 4 bases and V by 0 bases; bases with no gene match: 11. The germline V gene has CDR1 LGHNA and CDR2 YSLEER. CDR3 length: 18 amino acids. The CDR3 sequence: CASSQDFEGGASTGELFF. The CDR3 nucleotides read TGCGCCAGCAGCCAAGATTTTGAGGGAGGGGCGAGCACCGGGGAGCTGTTTTTT.

The chain couples TRBV30 to TRBJ2-1; D gene uncertain. Germline CDR1 GTSNPN, CDR2 SVGIG (reference sequence). V was cut by 3 bases and J by 7 bases, with 7 bases left in between. The CDR3 runs to 11 residues. The CDR3 nucleotides are TGTGCCTGGAGGTTTGTGAATGAGCAGTTCTTC. It codes for CAWRFVNEQFF.

The rearrangement links TRBV6-5 to TRBJ1-2; D unresolved. CDR3 length: 15 residues. V was cut by 8 bases and J by 3 bases, with 19 bases left in between. Germline V lookup: CDR1 MNHEY, CDR2 SVGAGI. As DNA, the CDR3 is TGTGCCAGCCCTGTCCTTTCGGCGGACTACTATGGCTACACCTTC. It is translated as CASPVLSADYYGYTF.

The V and J genes are TRBV6-1 and TRBJ1-1, with 7 nucleotides matching TRBD1. The CDR3 is made up of 15 amino acids. The germline gives CDR1 MNHNS, CDR2 SASEGT. The ends lost 3 bases at V and 5 bases at J; junction bases unmatched: 9. The CDR3 is CASSEAPTGDTEAFF. The CDR3 bases are TGTGCCAGCAGTGAGGCCCCCACAGGGGATACTGAAGCTTTCTTT.

The chain employs TRBV4-3 and TRBJ2-1; a possible D gene is TRBD2 (5 bases). Trimming stripped 4 bases from V and 0 bases from J, with 13 bases between. Germline CDR1 and CDR2: LGHNA and YSLEER. This CDR3 is 16 amino acids long. The chain's CDR3 is CASSPLSGVSYNEQFF. As DNA, the CDR3 is TGCGCCAGCAGCCCTTTAAGCGGAGTCTCCTACAATGAGCAGTTCTTC.

About this clone itself: Other nucleotide sequences from this sample produce the same CDR3. The chain has TRBV13 and TRBJ2-2, with D tentatively TRBD2 (6 bases). This CDR3 contains 15 residues. The V gene lost 4 bases and the J gene lost 13 bases, with 22 bases spanning the gap. Germline-derived CDR1 and CDR2 are PRHDT and FYEKMQ (reference sequence). The CDR3 reads CASSSNGGRLGGLFF. CDR3 DNA sequence: TGTGCCAGCAGCTCTAACGGGGGTCGGCTTGGCGGGCTGTTTTTT.

The chain recombines TRBV15 with TRBJ2-3; 7 bases match TRBD2. The V gene's germline CDR1 is LNHNV and CDR2 YYDKDF (reference sequence). The ends lost 0 bases at V and 2 bases at J; junction bases unmatched: 8. The CDR3 is 17 residues long. CDR3 nucleotide sequence: TGTGCCACCAGCAGAGATGGTGGGGCGGGAGTCACAGATACGCAGTATTTT. This codes for CATSRDGGAGVTDTQYF.

The chain links TRBV6-1 to TRBJ2-7; D gene unclear. There are 9 residues in the CDR3. V was clipped by 5 bases and J by 5 bases, with 1 base between them. Germline CDR1 is MNHNS and CDR2 is SASEGT. DNA of the CDR3: TGTGCCAGCAGTCACGAGCAGTACTTC. Translating it yields CASSHEQYF.

The chain uses TRBV13 and TRBJ2-7, with D possibly matching TRBD1 (7 bases). Germline loops: CDR1 PRHDT, CDR2 FYEKMQ (reference sequence). Trimming pared 5 bases from V and 0 bases from J, leaving 11 bases between. The CDR3 totals 14 residues. CDR3 bases: TGTGCCAGCAGCCAGGGGGGCAGCTCCTACGAGCAGTACTTC. As protein: CASSQGGSSYEQYF.

The chain links TRBV7-9 to TRBJ2-7, with TRBD2 matching over 7 bases. From germline, CDR1 is SEHNR and CDR2 FQNEAQ (reference sequence). The CDR3 has 16 residues. V was clipped by 1 base and J by 1 base; unmatched bases: 7. CDR3 residues: CASSLVSGRASYEQYF. In DNA, the CDR3 is TGTGCCAGCAGCTTAGTATCTGGGAGGGCGTCCTACGAGCAGTACTTC.

The V and J genes are TRBV4-3 and TRBJ2-7, with a possible D match to TRBD2 (6 bases). The CDR3 spans 13 residues. Germline V gene lookup returns CDR1 LGHNA and CDR2 YSLEER. Trimming removed 4 bases from V and 7 bases from J, with 14 bases in between. This chain's CDR3 is CASSRAGTWEQYF. The CDR3 bases are TGCGCCAGCAGCCGAGCGGGTACGTGGGAGCAGTACTTC.

CDR3 loop: CSVLEGFMNTEAFF. CDR3 coding DNA: TGCAGCGTCCTGGAGGGCTTCATGAACACTGAAGCTTTCTTT. This chain links TRBV29-1 with TRBJ1-1, with unresolved D. The CDR3 is made up of 14 amino acids. Per the germline V gene, CDR1 is SQVTM and CDR2 is ANQGSEA. V was pared by 6 bases and J by 0 bases, with 14 bases between.

With respect to this clone: Other DNA sequences within the sample encode an identical CDR3. CDR3 protein: CASSLAGGPETQYF. The CDR3 DNA sequence: TGTGCCAGCAGCTTAGCGGGAGGGCCCGAGACCCAGTACTTC. V is TRBV7-2 and J is TRBJ2-5, with 7 bases identical to TRBD2. CDR3 length: 14 residues. With V trimmed by 0 bases and J by 5 bases, 3 bases remained unmatched. Germline assignment: CDR1 SGHTA and CDR2 FQGNSA.

This clone was observed a few times. V usage is TRBV6-5 and J usage is TRBJ1-1, with D unresolved. Trimming cost V 7 bases and J 3 bases, with 18 bases left between them. CDR3 size: 15 residues. Germline V gene lookup returns CDR1 MNHEY and CDR2 SVGAGI. The CDR3 coding sequence is TGTGCCAGCACCCCGCCCCATCGGGGAGACACTGAAGCTTTCTTT. The encoded protein is CASTPPHRGDTEAFF.

J is TRBJ1-3 and V is TRBV2, with 7 bases identical to TRBD1. Germline trimming cut 4 bases from V and 2 bases from J; bases unmatched to any gene: 8. Germline CDR1 and CDR2: SNHLY and FYNNEI. This CDR3 is 16 amino acids long. The chain's CDR3 is CASSGRQGTTGNTIYF. CDR3 coding DNA: TGTGCCAGCAGTGGCAGACAGGGAACGACTGGAAACACCATATATTTT.

V usage is TRBV15 and J usage is TRBJ2-3; D perhaps matches TRBD2 (6 bases). The V gene lost 5 bases and the J gene lost 5 bases, with 17 bases spanning the gap. This CDR3 has 15 residues. Germline loops: CDR1 LNHNV, CDR2 YYDKDF (reference sequence). The CDR3 sequence: CATSSRAGLQDTQYF. CDR3 nucleotide sequence: TGTGCCACCAGCTCCAGGGCGGGGCTCCAAGATACGCAGTATTTT. Using reference TRBV15 and TRBJ2-3 for the parts outside the CDR3, the full variable domain is DAMVIQNPRYQVTQFGKPVTLSCSQTLNHNVMYWYQQKSSQAPKLLFHYYDKDFNNEADTPDNFQSRRPNTSFCFLDIRSPGLGDTAMYLCATSSRAGLQDTQYFGPGTRLTVL.

The V and J genes are TRBV12-5 and TRBJ1-5; D is unresolved. V was clipped by 3 bases and J by 4 bases, with 10 bases between them. Germline-derived CDR1 and CDR2 are LGHNT and FRNRAP. The CDR3 consists of 14 residues. CDR3 DNA: TGTGCTAGTGGTTTAGGACCGATGAATCAGCCCCAGCATTTT. Its protein is CASGLGPMNQPQHF.